Following are 32 T cell receptor beta chains from one sample sequenced in a study of blood T cells in healthy people across ages (dated by TCRdb to between 2014 and 2017). Libraries were prepared through 5' RACE. Data came from an Illumina HiSeq 2500. A second PCR of about 6 to 12 cycles was run with a J-beta primer mix and a sample-barcoded 5' primer. The public reads were quality trimmed at Q25 with fastp and then assembled into clones with MiXCR by TCRdb, keeping productive beta chains. Duplicate CDR3 protein sequences are folded into a single record with the most common DNA and genes. The sample table records 800,000 or so distinct CDR3 sequences; about 25% of these occur just once. Approximately 3.7% of the sample belongs to the ten largest clones. These data were likewise used in another study, on T cells of mothers and their children.

The source material was blood. These receptors were collected from a boy younger than 18 in good health.

V and J are TRBV7-2 and TRBJ2-2; 9 bases line up with TRBD1. The CDR3 has 15 amino acids. Losses at the gene ends were 3 bases for V and 3 bases for J; bases not matched to a gene: 2. From germline, CDR1 is SGHTA and CDR2 FQGNSA. The DNA of the CDR3 is TGTGCCAGCAGCTTCGACAGGGGGGACACCGGGGAGCTGTTTTTT. Amino acid sequence: CASSFDRGDTGELFF.

The rearrangement links TRBV15 to TRBJ2-3; TRBD2 agrees at 7 bases. The CDR3 consists of 15 residues. The germline V gene has CDR1 LNHNV and CDR2 YYDKDF (reference sequence). Unmatched junction bases numbered 4, after V lost 3 bases and J lost 1 base. The CDR3 nucleotides read TGTGCCACCAGCAGGGCGGGAGTGGGCACAGATACGCAGTATTTT. Translated, it gives CATSRAGVGTDTQYF.

This clonotype was seen more than once but under ten times. The gene calls are TRBV5-1 and TRBJ2-7, with no clear D. The length of the CDR3 is 11 residues. V was clipped by 5 bases and J by 2 bases, with 5 bases between them. Germline loops: CDR1 SGHRS, CDR2 YFSETQ. In DNA form, the CDR3 reads TGCGCCAGCAGGGAAACCTACGAGCAGTACTTC. Residues: CASRETYEQYF.

DNA for the CDR3: TGTGCCAGCAGTAAAGTAGATACGCAGTATTTT. Its translation is CASSKVDTQYF. This chain connects TRBV6-2 or TRBV6-3 to TRBJ2-3; the D is unclear. Per germline, CDR1 MNHEY and CDR2 SVGEGT. CDR3 length equals 11 residues. V was trimmed by 5 bases and J by 5 bases, leaving 5 bases between them.

The J gene is TRBJ2-3, the V gene TRBV9, with a possible D match to TRBD2 (6 bases). Germline CDR1 is SGDLS and CDR2 is YYNGEE. This CDR3 has 16 amino acids. With 3 bases removed from V and 4 bases from J, the gap between germline ends came to 18 bases. This chain's CDR3 is CASSAPQWRGADTQYF. CDR3 bases: TGTGCCAGCAGCGCGCCACAGTGGCGGGGCGCAGATACGCAGTATTTT.

The V call is TRBV28, the J call TRBJ2-3; no reliable D call. Trimming stripped 6 bases from V and 5 bases from J, with 9 bases between. CDR1 is MDHEN and CDR2 is SYDVKM in the germline V gene. The CDR3 sequence is 12 residues long. The CDR3 spells CASRIGLDTQYF. The CDR3 nucleotides are TGTGCCAGCAGGATAGGCTTAGATACGCAGTATTTT.

The gene calls are TRBV29-1 and TRBJ2-7; TRBD1 is a possible D gene (5 bases). The germline V gene has CDR1 SQVTM and CDR2 ANQGSEA. This CDR3 is 15 amino acids long. V lost 0 bases and J lost 1, with 13 bases in between. The CDR3 bases are TGCAGCGTTGAAGAAAGGGGCAGTGGGTCCTACGAGCAGTACTTC. Protein: CSVEERGSGSYEQYF.

The chain couples TRBV28 to TRBJ1-2; TRBD1 is a possible D gene (5 bases). Trimming took off 8 bases at V and 0 bases at J, with 13 bases between the two ends. Germline-derived CDR1 and CDR2 are MDHEN and SYDVKM. The CDR3 runs 14 residues. The DNA for the CDR3 is TGTGCCAGCGGGGGAGGTAGCCCTAACTATGGCTACACCTTC. It is translated as CASGGGSPNYGYTF.

This clonotype was detected a few times. The V gene is TRBV7-9, the J gene TRBJ2-2; D is perhaps TRBD1 (5 bases). The CDR3 totals 15 residues. CDR1 SEHNR and CDR2 FQNEAQ come from the germline V gene (reference sequence). V was trimmed by 1 base and J by 4 bases, leaving 10 bases between them. In nucleotides, the CDR3 is TGTGCCAGCAGCTTAGAGAAGACAGTCACCGGGGAGCTGTTTTTT. Translation: CASSLEKTVTGELFF. Combining the CDR3 with reference TRBV7-9 and TRBJ2-2 gives the whole variable domain DTGVSQNPRHKITKRGQNVTFRCDPISEHNRLYWYRQTLGQGPEFLTYFQNEAQLEKSRLLSDRFSAERPKGSFSTLEIQRTEQGDSAMYLCASSLEKTVTGELFFGEGSRLTVL.

CDR3 region: CASSSDRRLETQYF. The CDR3, as DNA: TGTGCCAGCAGCTCTGACAGACGGTTGGAGACCCAGTACTTC. V gene TRBV11-2 combines with J gene TRBJ2-5; possibly TRBD1 for D (5 bases). CDR1 is SGHAT and CDR2 is FQNNGV in the germline V gene. This CDR3 region has 14 residues. Trimming removed 4 bases at V and 5 bases at J, with 14 bases between.

There are a few counts of this clonotype. This sequence joins TRBV3-1 and TRBJ2-3, with 9 bases matching TRBD2. This CDR3 region has 17 residues. Germline V gene data show CDR1 as LGHDT and CDR2 as YNNKEL (reference sequence). V lost 3 bases and J lost 2; bases outside the gene matches: 9. CDR3 sequence (DNA): TGTGCCAGCAGCCATGACCGGACTAGCGTGATCACAGATACGCAGTATTTT. This codes for CASSHDRTSVITDTQYF.

This clonotype showed up just a few times. The V gene is TRBV7-3, the J gene TRBJ2-6; perhaps TRBD2 as D (6 bases). This CDR3 has 17 residues. Germline values: CDR1 SGHTA, CDR2 FQGTGA. Trimming cost V 5 bases and J 0 bases, with 14 bases left between them. The CDR3 nucleotides read TGTGCCAGCAGCCCGGGAGACTTTAGCTCTGGGGCCAACGTCCTGACTTTC. Encoded protein: CASSPGDFSSGANVLTF.

This clonotype turned up a few times. The chain uses TRBV12-3 or TRBV12-4 and TRBJ1-4, with TRBD1 matching over 12 bases. The CDR3 runs 20 residues. J gave up 0 bases and V 6 bases, and 14 bases lay outside the gene matches. The CDR3 region is CASRSGPGTGGTATNEKLFF. The CDR3 region has the DNA TGTGCCAGCAGATCTGGCCCCGGGACAGGGGGCACGGCAACTAATGAAAAACTGTTTTTT.

In its sample, this clonotype was seen a few times. The V and J genes are TRBV20-1 and TRBJ2-5; D is possibly TRBD1 (5 bases). Trimming stripped 6 bases from V and 4 bases from J, with 27 bases between. This CDR3 is built from 17 residues. Germline V gene lookup returns CDR1 DFQATT and CDR2 SNEGSKA (reference sequence). The DNA for the CDR3 is TGCAGTGCCATAGAGCCGTCTGGCAGGGTGGAAGGAGAGACCCAGTACTTC. Its translation is CSAIEPSGRVEGETQYF.

This chain uses TRBV28 with TRBJ2-3; 10 bases map to TRBD2. J was trimmed by 4 bases and V by 4 bases; bases with no gene match: 8. This CDR3 spans 16 amino acids. Germline V gene sequence: CDR1 MDHEN, CDR2 SYDVKM. This chain's CDR3 is CASSSHQSGGADTQYF. The CDR3 coding sequence is TGTGCCAGCAGTTCTCACCAGAGCGGGGGGGCAGATACGCAGTATTTT. The entire variable domain, with the rest obtained from reference TRBV28 and TRBJ2-3, is as follows: DVKVTQSSRYLVKRTGEKVFLECVQDMDHENMFWYRQDPGLGLRLIYFSYDVKMKEKGDIPEGYSVSREKKERFSLILESASTNQTSMYLCASSSHQSGGADTQYFGPGTRLTVL.

This clonotype was recorded a few times. The J gene is TRBJ1-4, the V gene TRBV5-1; D remains unclear. Germline V gives CDR1 SGHRS, CDR2 YFSETQ. The CDR3 is made up of 16 amino acids. V was shortened by 1 base and J by 5 bases, with 15 bases between the two germline ends. CDR3 DNA sequence: TGCGCCAGCAGCTTGAGAGTGAGCACGGAGAATGAAAAACTGTTTTTT. Its translation is CASSLRVSTENEKLFF. The variable domain in full, completed from reference TRBV5-1 and TRBJ1-4, reads KAGVTQTPRYLIKTRGQQVTLSCSPISGHRSVSWYQQTPGQGLQFLFEYFSETQRNKGNFPGRFSGRQFSNSRSEMNVSTLELGDSALYLCASSLRVSTENEKLFFGSGTQLSVL.

The chain combines TRBV28 with TRBJ1-4; tentatively, D is TRBD1 (6 bases). This CDR3 has 17 residues. V shed 6 bases and J shed 0 bases, with 17 bases lying between them. From germline, CDR1 is MDHEN and CDR2 SYDVKM. The CDR3 loop reads CASSPSPDSATNEKLFF. The CDR3 DNA sequence: TGTGCCAGCAGCCCGAGTCCGGACAGCGCAACTAATGAAAAACTGTTTTTT.

Comment on this clonotype: Its ends do not fully match the called genes, so a read error is possible. The V and J genes are TRBV6-2 or TRBV6-3 and TRBJ1-6, with unresolved D. Germline CDR1 is MNHEY and CDR2 is SVGEGT. CDR3 size: 17 residues. DNA for the CDR3: TGTGCCAGCAGTTACTCGATAGATGACTTCTATAATTCACCCCTCCGCTTT. Its translation is CASSYSIDDFYNSPLRF.

A few counts support this clonotype. The V gene is TRBV12-3 or TRBV12-4, the J gene TRBJ1-6, with 7 bases fitting TRBD1. This CDR3 is 15 amino acids long. The junction had 9 bases not matched to a gene; V was cut back by 5 bases and J by 8 bases. CDR3 nucleotides: TGTGCCAGCAGTATCTCGTGGGACAGAGATTCACCCCTCCACTTT. Translation: CASSISWDRDSPLHF.

The CDR3 loop reads CSAEGQTLTSTDTQYF. As DNA, the CDR3 is TGCAGTGCAGAGGGACAGACCTTAACTAGCACAGATACGCAGTATTTT. The V gene is TRBV20-1, the J gene TRBJ2-3, with 7 bases matching TRBD1. Per the germline V gene, CDR1 is DFQATT and CDR2 is SNEGSKA (reference sequence). V gave up 6 bases and J gave up 0 bases; unmatched junction bases: 12. This CDR3 spans 16 amino acids.

The table lists this clonotype with a few counts. The chain is built from TRBV6-6 and TRBJ2-3; 8 positions match TRBD2. The length of the CDR3 is 16 residues. In germline, CDR1 is MNHNY, CDR2 SVGAGI (reference sequence). Trimming cost V 6 bases and J 1 base; bases outside gene matches: 9. DNA of the CDR3: TGTGCCAGCAGACCACCGGGACTAGTCCGCACAGATACGCAGTATTTT. It specifies CASRPPGLVRTDTQYF.

This clonotype was seen a few times. The chain combines TRBV4-3 with TRBJ1-5; D call uncertain. V was clipped by 0 bases and J by 6 bases, with 12 bases between them. The CDR3 has 15 amino acids. Germline loops: CDR1 LGHNA, CDR2 YSLEER. The CDR3 bases are TGCGCCAGCAGCCAAGAGTGGGGAATGGGTCAGCCCCAGCATTTT. Translated, it gives CASSQEWGMGQPQHF.

The chain joins TRBV14 to TRBJ2-5; D ambiguous. The CDR3 length is 14 residues. Germline V gene data show CDR1 as SGHDN and CDR2 as FVKESK. Trimming took off 1 base at V and 5 bases at J, with 11 bases between the two ends. As DNA, the CDR3 is TGTGCCAGCAGCCAAGCCGTGTTCCAGGAGACCCAGTACTTC. This translates into CASSQAVFQETQYF.

This clonotype has only a few counts. The chain employs TRBV20-1 and TRBJ2-5, with D possibly matching TRBD2 (5 bases). Gene TRBJ2-7 matches the end of the DNA better, so the J call may be wrong. The CDR3 spans 15 residues. Per germline, CDR1 DFQATT and CDR2 SNEGSKA (reference sequence). This CDR3 reads CSARDQESGFYEQYF. Here the CDR3 DNA reads TGCAGTGCTAGAGATCAGGAATCGGGATTCTACGAGCAGTACTTC.

There are a few counts of this clonotype. The chain employs TRBV27 and TRBJ2-1; 7 bases line up with TRBD1. CDR3 length: 15 amino acids. Per the germline V gene, CDR1 is MNHEY and CDR2 is SMNVEV (reference sequence). With V trimmed by 5 bases and J by 0 bases, 4 bases remained unmatched. The CDR3 DNA reads as TGTGCCAGCAGTCAGGGACAGTTCTCCTACAATGAGCAGTTCTTC. This gives the protein CASSQGQFSYNEQFF.

This clonotype was detected a few times. The V and J genes are TRBV12-3 or TRBV12-4 and TRBJ2-7, with 10 positions matching TRBD2. This CDR3 has 16 residues. V lost 5 bases and J lost 8; bases outside the gene matches: 15. The CDR3 DNA sequence: TGTGCCAGCAGTCCCCAGCTAGCGGGGGAAGCTACGAAGCAGTACTTC. This codes for CASSPQLAGEATKQYF.

The sample holds a few counts of this clonotype. The rearrangement uses TRBV4-3 and TRBJ1-2; no clear D gene. The CDR3 sequence is 14 residues long. Germline CDR1 and CDR2: LGHNA and YSLEER. V gave up 1 base and J gave up 3 bases, with 9 bases separating them. The CDR3 DNA is TGCGCCAGCAGCCAAGCAGATACATACTATGGCTACACCTTC. It is translated as CASSQADTYYGYTF.

The chain links TRBV20-1 to TRBJ1-4; TRBD1 aligns across 7 bases. J lost 1 base, V lost 5 bases, and 4 bases had no gene match. This CDR3 has 14 amino acids. Germline CDR1 DFQATT, CDR2 SNEGSKA (reference sequence). The CDR3 nucleotides are TGCAGTGCTTCTAGACAGGGAACTAATGAAAAACTGTTTTTT. Encoded protein: CSASRQGTNEKLFF.

This clonotype came up a few times. The chain links TRBV3-1 to TRBJ1-2; D perhaps matches TRBD1 (5 bases). The CDR3 runs to 13 residues. Germline CDR1 and CDR2: LGHDT and YNNKEL (reference sequence). V was pared by 4 bases and J by 4 bases, with 10 bases between. The CDR3 DNA follows: TGTGCCAGCAGCCCGTGGGGGTTCTATGGCTACACCTTC. Encoded protein: CASSPWGFYGYTF.

The rearrangement uses TRBV6-1 and TRBJ2-7; 7 nucleotides agree with TRBD1. The CDR3 spans 15 residues. V lost 4 bases to trimming and J lost 1 base; unmatched junction nucleotides: 7. From germline, CDR1 is MNHNS and CDR2 SASEGT. DNA for the CDR3: TGTGCCAGCAGTGTTTACAGGGGAAATTCCTACGAGCAGTACTTC. This sequence encodes CASSVYRGNSYEQYF.

The rearrangement joins TRBV11-3 to TRBJ2-1; TRBD2 matches at 11 bases. Germline values: CDR1 SGHNT, CDR2 YENEEA. V lost 6 bases, J lost 6 bases, and 7 bases stayed unmatched. CDR3 length: 15 residues. CDR3 nucleotides: TGTGCCAGCAGTTCCGGTAGCGGGGGGGCCAATGAGCAGTTCTTC. Residues: CASSSGSGGANEQFF.

This clonotype has only a few counts. The rearrangement links TRBV29-1 to TRBJ2-7; D is undetermined. The V gene's germline CDR1 is SQVTM and CDR2 ANQGSEA. V lost 7 bases and J 4 bases, leaving 11 bases between the germline ends. This CDR3 region has 11 residues. Here the CDR3 DNA reads TGCAGCGGTCTAGTGGGGTACGAGCAGTACTTC. This encodes CSGLVGYEQYF.